This TCR beta chain was profiled in a study of T-cell reconstitution after alpha-beta-depleted transplantation in children. The germline V gene encodes CDR1 MNHNS and CDR2 SASEGT. The junction had 0 bases not matched to a gene; V was cut back by 3 bases and J by 2 bases. CDR3 length: 14 amino acids. This clonotype was counted ten times or more. This sample's TCRbeta library carried unique molecular identifier barcodes. MiXCR, run by TCRdb on the PCR reads, gives a single entry per CDR3 protein. Here the sample spans around 190,000 distinct CDR3 sequences, 6.6% being singletons. This sequence was found in a boy younger than 10 with acute lymphoblastic leukemia, due to receive a stem cell transplant. The chain carries TRBV6-1 and TRBJ2-1; 8 bases map to TRBD1. The sample here was PBMCs, taken before TCRalphabeta/CD19-depleted stem cell transplant. The CDR3 DNA reads TGTGCCAGCAGTGACAGGGGGCCCTACAATGAGCAGTTCTTC. Translation gives CASSDRGPYNEQFF.